A selection of T cell receptor beta chains follows, all from one sample in a study of CD8 T cells in ankylosing spondylitis. Using its own MiXCR run on the 5' RACE reads, TCRdb lists one record per CDR3 protein. The sample includes 80,000 to 100,000 distinct CDR3 sequences, roughly 9.6% of them seen just once. Input material: blood, either unsorted or a sorted T cell fraction (not recorded which). The source is a male donor with ankylosing spondylitis or in good health (not recorded which). The CDR3 runs from the conserved cysteine through the conserved F or W. Fields, in order: clone size, J gene, V gene, D gene, CDR3 protein, CDR3 DNA. D genes are given only for firm matches. The size field is filled for only some rows; it gives once, few, many or a size class.

>many|TRBJ1-4|TRBV7-3|NA
CASSTRQNEKLFF
TGTGCCAGCAGCACCCGACAGAATGAAAAACTGTTTTTT
>few|TRBJ2-3|TRBV30|NA
CAWSPDSTLRTDTQYF
TGTGCCTGGAGTCCCGACTCTACCCTGCGCACAGATACGCAGTATTTT
>few|TRBJ2-1|TRBV11-2|TRBD1
CASSFDRGSYNEQFF
TGTGCCAGCAGCTTTGACAGGGGGTCCTACAATGAGCAGTTCTTC
>NA|TRBJ2-1|TRBV18|NA
CASSPEGKQFF
TGTGCCAGCTCACCCGAAGGTAAGCAGTTCTTC
>many|TRBJ2-3|TRBV4-3|NA
CASSQNAGIGASTDTQYF
TGCGCCAGCAGCCAAAACGCTGGGATCGGTGCCAGCACAGATACGCAGTATTTT
>few|TRBJ2-2|TRBV7-3|NA
CASSLLSTGELFF
TGTGCCAGCAGCTTACTGTCAACCGGGGAGCTGTTTTTT
>NA|TRBJ2-4|TRBV2|NA
CATNKEQVAKNIQYF
TGTGCCACCAATAAAGAACAGGTAGCCAAAAACATTCAGTACTTC
>NA|TRBJ2-1|TRBV7-2|NA
CASSSPGRGGYEQFF
TGTGCCAGCAGCTCTCCGGGACGGGGAGGTTATGAGCAGTTCTTC
>many|TRBJ2-1|TRBV7-8|NA
CASSLALWGDEQFF
TGTGCCAGCAGCTTAGCGCTTTGGGGTGATGAGCAGTTCTTC
>few|TRBJ1-1|TRBV19|NA
CASSPDRAGKDEAFF
TGTGCCAGTAGCCCGGACCGGGCGGGGAAGGATGAAGCTTTCTTT
>many|TRBJ2-2|TRBV20-1|NA
CSARDGGKFGELFF
TGCAGTGCTAGAGATGGTGGGAAGTTTGGGGAGCTGTTTTTT
>few|TRBJ2-5|TRBV9|NA
CASSVGGGGQETQYF
TGTGCCAGCAGCGTAGGGGGAGGGGGGCAAGAGACCCAGTACTTC
>many|TRBJ2-7|TRBV5-1|NA
CASSLDGGGKYEQYF
TGCGCCAGCAGCTTGGATGGTGGGGGGAAGTACGAGCAGTACTTC
>many|TRBJ2-1|TRBV29-1|TRBD2
CSVAGLAGGSSQFF
TGCAGCGTTGCGGGACTAGCGGGGGGGTCATCGCAGTTCTTC
>many|TRBJ2-1|TRBV28|NA
CASSSTGYSYNEQFF
TGTGCCAGCAGCTCAACAGGGTACTCCTACAATGAGCAGTTCTTC
>many|TRBJ2-5|TRBV7-6|NA
CASSLEQGWGETQYF
TGTGCCAGCAGCTTAGAACAGGGTTGGGGAGAGACCCAGTACTTC
>many|TRBJ2-7|TRBV20-1|NA
CSASAAGVSYEQYF
TGCAGTGCCTCAGCCGCAGGGGTCTCCTACGAGCAGTACTTC
>many|TRBJ2-1|TRBV6-5|NA
CASSTPDEQFF
TGTGCCAGCAGTACCCCCGATGAGCAGTTCTTC
>many|TRBJ2-2|TRBV12-3/TRBV12-4|NA
CASSPTASNTGELFF
TGTGCCAGCAGCCCGACAGCTTCGAACACCGGGGAGCTGTTTTTT
>many|TRBJ2-7|TRBV20-1|TRBD1
CSAGQKYYEQYF
TGCAGTGCGGGACAGAAATACTACGAGCAGTACTTC
>few|TRBJ2-1|TRBV28|NA
CASMTGTPDYNEQFF
TGTGCCAGCATGACCGGGACACCTGACTACAATGAGCAGTTCTTC
>many|TRBJ2-7|TRBV5-5|TRBD1
CASSLGPGTGFSEQYF
TGTGCCAGCAGCTTGGGCCCTGGGACAGGGTTCAGCGAGCAGTACTTC
>NA|TRBJ2-2|TRBV9|NA
CASSRGDYLFF
TGTGCCAGCAGTAGGGGGGACTACCTGTTTTTT
>many|TRBJ2-5|TRBV18|TRBD1
CASSPDRAKETQYF
TGTGCCAGCTCACCAGACAGGGCCAAAGAGACCCAGTACTTC
>many|TRBJ2-1|TRBV20-1|TRBD1
CSVPLSNRGNEQFF
TGCAGTGTTCCGTTATCGAACAGGGGGAATGAGCAGTTCTTC
>many|TRBJ2-2|TRBV12-3/TRBV12-4|TRBD2
CASTPRRPSGAKNTGELFF
TGTGCCAGCACCCCCCGGCGGCCTAGCGGGGCGAAAAACACCGGGGAGCTGTTTTTT
>many|TRBJ2-7|TRBV5-6|TRBD1
CASSLSGGQGGNEQYF
TGTGCCAGCAGCTTGAGCGGAGGACAGGGAGGCAACGAGCAGTACTTC
>many|TRBJ2-3|TRBV20-1|TRBD2
CSASEGLAGQSTDTQYF
TGCAGTGCTAGCGAGGGACTAGCGGGGCAGAGCACAGATACGCAGTATTTT
>many|TRBJ2-3|TRBV2|NA
CASSPTGSLHTDTQYF
TGTGCCAGCAGTCCCACAGGGTCTCTCCACACAGATACGCAGTATTTT
>many|TRBJ2-7|TRBV6-1|NA
CASSASWADQYYEQYF
TGTGCCAGCAGTGCGTCTTGGGCAGATCAATACTACGAGCAGTACTTC
>many|TRBJ2-7|TRBV2|NA
CASRELAQRSYEQYF
TGTGCCAGCCGGGAACTTGCACAGCGGTCCTACGAGCAGTACTTC
>many|TRBJ2-7|TRBV29-1|NA
CSVRTRNSYEQYF
TGCAGCGTCCGGACTCGCAACTCCTACGAGCAGTACTTC
>many|TRBJ2-7|TRBV27|TRBD2
CASSPEPGLLEQYF
TGTGCCAGCAGTCCCGAGCCGGGACTACTCGAGCAGTACTTC
>many|TRBJ2-7|TRBV6-5|TRBD1
CASSYRDRWEEQYF
TGTGCCAGCAGTTACCGGGACAGATGGGAGGAGCAGTACTTC
>many|TRBJ1-6|TRBV5-1|NA
CASSPTRTDIYNSPLHF
TGCGCCAGCAGCCCGACGCGGACGGACATCTATAATTCACCCCTCCACTTT
>few|TRBJ1-1|TRBV7-2|NA
CASSRGHRNTEAFF
TGTGCCAGCAGCCGGGGGCATAGGAACACTGAAGCTTTCTTT
>many|TRBJ2-5|TRBV11-2|NA
CASTRGAEDQETQYF
TGTGCCAGCACCCGTGGGGCAGAAGACCAAGAGACCCAGTACTTC
>many|TRBJ2-3|TRBV10-3|NA
CASSEGDTQYF
TGTGCCAGCTCTGAGGGGGATACGCAGTATTTT
>few|TRBJ2-1|TRBV11-2|NA
CASSPQRVGDEQFF
TGTGCCAGCAGCCCCCAGAGAGTGGGGGATGAGCAGTTCTTC
>many|TRBJ2-6|TRBV4-2|TRBD1
CASSPLDRVSGANVLTF
TGTGCCAGCAGCCCCCTGGACAGGGTCTCTGGGGCCAACGTCCTGACTTTC
>NA|TRBJ2-4|TRBV5-1|NA
CASSLRGTDLAKNIQYF
TGCGCCAGCAGCCTCCGCGGGACGGATTTAGCCAAAAACATTCAGTACTTC
>many|TRBJ1-6|TRBV7-2|NA
CASSLGRSANSPLHF
TGTGCCAGCAGCTTAGGTCGGTCCGCGAATTCACCCCTCCACTTT
>few|TRBJ2-7|TRBV7-2|TRBD1
CASSSRDRGLEQYF
TGTGCCAGCAGCTCCAGGGACAGGGGACTAGAGCAGTACTTC
>few|TRBJ2-5|TRBV7-9|TRBD2
CASSSSGLAGLGTQYF
TGTGCCAGCAGCTCATCGGGACTAGCGGGGCTCGGGACCCAGTACTTC
>many|TRBJ2-5|TRBV12-3/TRBV12-4|NA
CASSLRGPPETQYF
TGTGCCAGCAGTTTAAGAGGACCGCCAGAGACCCAGTACTTC
>many|TRBJ2-6|TRBV29-1|TRBD1
CSVEGGTGVAGANVLTF
TGCAGCGTTGAAGGGGGGACAGGGGTTGCTGGGGCCAACGTCCTGACTTTC
>many|TRBJ2-1|TRBV3-1|NA
CASSQGRQGQFF
TGTGCCAGCAGCCAAGGACGTCAAGGGCAGTTCTTC
>many|TRBJ1-2|TRBV18|TRBD1
CASSPSGQNYGYTF
TGTGCCAGCTCACCCTCGGGACAGAACTATGGCTACACCTTC
>many|TRBJ2-1|TRBV7-6|NA
CASSLRAGLGYNEQFF
TGTGCCAGCAGCTTAAGGGCGGGACTGGGCTACAATGAGCAGTTCTTC
>few|TRBJ1-1|TRBV7-6|TRBD1
CASSEGQGTNTEAFF
TGTGCCAGCAGCGAGGGACAGGGGACGAACACTGAAGCTTTCTTT
>many|TRBJ2-1|TRBV6-1|TRBD2
CASSRRGAYNEQFF
TGTGCCAGCAGTCGGCGGGGGGCCTACAATGAGCAGTTCTTC
>many|TRBJ1-5|TRBV29-1|NA
CSVAQLNQPQHF
TGCAGCGTTGCGCAGCTCAATCAGCCCCAGCATTTT
>many|TRBJ2-5|TRBV3-1|NA
CASSPSSGKVVGAQYF
TGTGCCAGCAGCCCCTCCTCCGGGAAGGTTGTAGGGGCCCAGTACTTC
>few|TRBJ2-1|TRBV14|NA
CASSQDFLPPYNEQFF
TGTGCCAGCAGCCAAGATTTTCTACCACCCTACAATGAGCAGTTCTTC
>NA|TRBJ2-1|TRBV6-5|NA
CASSFIDSANEQFF
TGTGCCAGCAGTTTTATCGACTCGGCCAATGAGCAGTTCTTC
>NA|TRBJ2-3|TRBV23-1|NA
CASSQAGANLDTQYF
TGCGCCAGCAGTCAAGCGGGGGCCAACTTAGATACGCAGTATTTT
>many|TRBJ2-7|TRBV5-1|NA
CASSFRTTYEQYF
TGCGCCAGCAGCTTCAGGACGACCTACGAGCAGTACTTC
>many|TRBJ2-3|TRBV6-2/TRBV6-3|NA
CASRGGGDTQYF
TGTGCCAGCAGAGGAGGGGGAGATACGCAGTATTTT
>many|TRBJ2-4|TRBV28|TRBD2
CASSPAEGLAENIQYF
TGTGCCAGCAGCCCCGCCGAAGGACTAGCGGAAAACATTCAGTACTTC